This T cell receptor (beta chain) was captured in a study of response to subunit inactivated influenza vaccine. This clonotype occurred many times. Antigen unknown. TCRdb re-derived calls from the RT-PCR reads in MiXCR, one entry per CDR3 protein. The sample holds fewer than 250,000 distinct CDR3 sequences; 13% to 15% are singletons and the top ten take approximately 30%. Study-wide findings and caveats: With each seasonal influenza vaccination, the authors suggested, few new T cells are recruited.

The sample consisted of CD8+ T cells sorted from PBMCs, taken around 5 days after vaccination. The sequence came from a man in his forties or fifties who received an inactivated influenza vaccine.

DNA for the CDR3: TGCGCCAGCAGCTTGGAAGGCCCCCTGGGAGGGGAGCTGTTTTTT. Protein: CASSLEGPLGGELFF. The chain is built from TRBV5-1 and TRBJ2-2; no clear D. Looked up from germline, CDR1 is SGHRS and CDR2 is YFSETQ. Between the trimmed V and J ends, which lost 0 bases and 8 bases, there was a span of 14 bases. This CDR3 contains 15 residues. Full variable domain (missing parts from reference TRBV5-1 and TRBJ2-2): KAGVTQTPRYLIKTRGQQVTLSCSPISGHRSVSWYQQTPGQGLQFLFEYFSETQRNKGNFPGRFSGRQFSNSRSEMNVSTLELGDSALYLCASSLEGPLGGELFFGEGSRLTVL.